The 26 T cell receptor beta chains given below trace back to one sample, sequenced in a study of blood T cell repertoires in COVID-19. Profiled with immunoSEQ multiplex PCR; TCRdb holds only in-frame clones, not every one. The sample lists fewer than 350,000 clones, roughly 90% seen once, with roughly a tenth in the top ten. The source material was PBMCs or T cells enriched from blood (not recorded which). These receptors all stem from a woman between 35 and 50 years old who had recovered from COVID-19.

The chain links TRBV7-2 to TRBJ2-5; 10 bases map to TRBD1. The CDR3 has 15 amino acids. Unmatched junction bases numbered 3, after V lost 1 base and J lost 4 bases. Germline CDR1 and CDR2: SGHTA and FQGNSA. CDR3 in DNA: TGTGCCAGCAGCTTAGATGGGACAGGGGCAGAGACCCAGTACTTC. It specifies CASSLDGTGAETQYF.

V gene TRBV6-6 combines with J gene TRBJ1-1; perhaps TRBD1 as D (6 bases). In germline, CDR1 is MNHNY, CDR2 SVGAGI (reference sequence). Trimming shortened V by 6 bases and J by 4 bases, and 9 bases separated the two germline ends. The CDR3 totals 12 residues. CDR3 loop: CASRTDSTEAFF. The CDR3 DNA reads TGTGCCAGCAGGACGGACAGCACTGAAGCTTTCTTT.

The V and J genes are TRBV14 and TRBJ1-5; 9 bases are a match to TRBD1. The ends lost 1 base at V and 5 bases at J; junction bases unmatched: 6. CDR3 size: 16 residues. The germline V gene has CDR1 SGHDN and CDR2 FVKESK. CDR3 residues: CASSQAGQGSDQPQHF. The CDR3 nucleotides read TGTGCCAGCAGCCAAGCTGGACAGGGGTCCGATCAGCCCCAGCATTTT.

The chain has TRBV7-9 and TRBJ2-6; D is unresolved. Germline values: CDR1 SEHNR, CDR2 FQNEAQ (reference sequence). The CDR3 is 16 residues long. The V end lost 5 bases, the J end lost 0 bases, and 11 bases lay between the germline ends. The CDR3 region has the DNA TGTGCCAGCAGCCCCACCCTAAACTCTGGGGCCAACGTCCTGACTTTC. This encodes CASSPTLNSGANVLTF. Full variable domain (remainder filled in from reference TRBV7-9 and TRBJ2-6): DTGVSQNPRHKITKRGQNVTFRCDPISEHNRLYWYRQTLGQGPEFLTYFQNEAQLEKSRLLSDRFSAERPKGSFSTLEIQRTEQGDSAMYLCASSPTLNSGANVLTFGAGSRLTVL.

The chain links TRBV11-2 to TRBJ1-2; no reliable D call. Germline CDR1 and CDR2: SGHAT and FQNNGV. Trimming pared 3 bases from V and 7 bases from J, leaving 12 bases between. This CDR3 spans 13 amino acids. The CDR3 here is CASSFLSSLGYTF. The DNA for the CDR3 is TGTGCCAGCAGCTTCCTTAGCAGTCTTGGCTACACCTTC.

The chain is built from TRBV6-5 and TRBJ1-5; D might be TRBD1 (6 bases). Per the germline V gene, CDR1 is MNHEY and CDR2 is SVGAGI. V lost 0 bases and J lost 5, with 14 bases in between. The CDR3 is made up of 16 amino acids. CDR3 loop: CASSYSGAGTDQPQHF. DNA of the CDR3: TGTGCCAGCAGTTACTCGGGGGCAGGGACCGATCAGCCCCAGCATTTT.

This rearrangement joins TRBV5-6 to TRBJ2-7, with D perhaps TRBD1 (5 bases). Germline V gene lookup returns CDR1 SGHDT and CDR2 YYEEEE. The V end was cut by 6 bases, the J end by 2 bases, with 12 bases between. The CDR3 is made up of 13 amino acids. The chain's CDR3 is CASTLDRTYEQYF. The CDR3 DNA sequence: TGTGCCAGCACCCTAGACAGAACCTACGAGCAGTACTTC.

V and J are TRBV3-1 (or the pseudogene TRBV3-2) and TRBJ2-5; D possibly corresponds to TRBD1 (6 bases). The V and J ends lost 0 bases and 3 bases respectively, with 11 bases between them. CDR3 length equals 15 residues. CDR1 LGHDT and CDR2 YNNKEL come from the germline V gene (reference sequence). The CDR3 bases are TGTGCCAGCAGCCAAGATGGAGCAGGGGAAGAGACCCAGTACTTC. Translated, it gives CASSQDGAGEETQYF.

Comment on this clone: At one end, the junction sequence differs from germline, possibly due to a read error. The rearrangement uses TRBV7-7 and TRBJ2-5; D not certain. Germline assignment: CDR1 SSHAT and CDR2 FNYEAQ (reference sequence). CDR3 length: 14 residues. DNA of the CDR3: TGTGCTAGCAGCTCCGGTGGGCTGTTAGAGACCCAGTACTTC. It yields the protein CASSSGGLLETQYF.

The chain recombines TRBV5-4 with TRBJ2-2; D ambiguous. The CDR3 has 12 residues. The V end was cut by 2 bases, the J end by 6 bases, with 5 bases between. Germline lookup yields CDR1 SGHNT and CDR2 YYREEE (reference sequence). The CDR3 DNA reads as TGTGCCAGCAGCTTCCATTCCGGGGAGCTGTTTTTT. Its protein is CASSFHSGELFF.

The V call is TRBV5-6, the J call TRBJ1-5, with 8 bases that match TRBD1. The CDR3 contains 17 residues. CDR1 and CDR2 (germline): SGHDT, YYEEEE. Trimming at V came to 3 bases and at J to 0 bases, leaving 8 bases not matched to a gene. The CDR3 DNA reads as TGTGCCAGCAGCTCCACACAGGGGGGGGCTAGCAATCAGCCCCAGCATTTT. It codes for CASSSTQGGASNQPQHF.

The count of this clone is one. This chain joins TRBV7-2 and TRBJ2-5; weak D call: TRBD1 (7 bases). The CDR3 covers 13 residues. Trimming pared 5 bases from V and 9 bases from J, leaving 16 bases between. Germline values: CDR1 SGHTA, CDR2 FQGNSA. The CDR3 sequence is CASSQDRPGAQYF. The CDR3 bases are TGTGCCAGCAGCCAGGACAGGCCGGGGGCCCAGTACTTC.

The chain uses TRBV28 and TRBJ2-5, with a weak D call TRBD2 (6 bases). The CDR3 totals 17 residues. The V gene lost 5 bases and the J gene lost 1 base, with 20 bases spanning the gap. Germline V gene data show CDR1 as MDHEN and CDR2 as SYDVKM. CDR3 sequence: CASSQLGDFEGQETQYF. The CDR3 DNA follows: TGTGCCAGCAGTCAACTAGGGGACTTCGAGGGCCAAGAGACCCAGTACTTC.

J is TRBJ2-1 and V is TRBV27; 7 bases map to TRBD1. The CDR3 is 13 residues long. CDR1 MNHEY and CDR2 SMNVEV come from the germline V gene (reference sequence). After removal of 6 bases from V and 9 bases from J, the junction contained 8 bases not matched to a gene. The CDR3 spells CASRMLTGTEQFF. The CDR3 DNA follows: TGTGCCAGCAGGATGCTGACAGGGACTGAGCAGTTCTTC.

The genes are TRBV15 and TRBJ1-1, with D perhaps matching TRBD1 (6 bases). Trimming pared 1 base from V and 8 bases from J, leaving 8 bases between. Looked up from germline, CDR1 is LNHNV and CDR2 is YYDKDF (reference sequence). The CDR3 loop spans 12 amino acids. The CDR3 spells CATSRATGEAFF. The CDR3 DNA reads TGTGCCACCAGCAGAGCAACAGGGGAAGCTTTCTTT.

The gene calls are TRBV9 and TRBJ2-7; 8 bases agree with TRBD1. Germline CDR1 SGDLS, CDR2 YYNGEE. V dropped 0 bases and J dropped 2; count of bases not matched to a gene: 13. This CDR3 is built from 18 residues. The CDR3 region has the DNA TGTGCCAGCAGCGTAGAAGGCAGGGGGCATCTTTTCCCCTACGAGCAGTACTTC. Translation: CASSVEGRGHLFPYEQYF. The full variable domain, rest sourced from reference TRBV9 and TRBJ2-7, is DSGVTQTPKHLITATGQRVTLRCSPRSGDLSVYWYQQSLDQGLQFLIQYYNGEERAKGNILERFSAQQFPDLHSELNLSSLELGDSALYFCASSVEGRGHLFPYEQYFGPGTRLTVT.

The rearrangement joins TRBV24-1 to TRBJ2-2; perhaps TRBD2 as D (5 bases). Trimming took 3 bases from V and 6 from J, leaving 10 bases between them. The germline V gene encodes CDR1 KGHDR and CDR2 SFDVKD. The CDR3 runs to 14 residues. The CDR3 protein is CATSDRSGPGELFF. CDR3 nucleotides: TGTGCCACCAGTGATCGCAGCGGCCCCGGGGAGCTGTTTTTT.

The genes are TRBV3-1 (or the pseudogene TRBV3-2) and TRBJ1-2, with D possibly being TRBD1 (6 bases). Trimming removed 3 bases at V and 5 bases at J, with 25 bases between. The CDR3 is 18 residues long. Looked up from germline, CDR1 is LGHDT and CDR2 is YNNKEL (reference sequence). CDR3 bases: TGTGCCAGCAGCCATGCCGACAGGTTCAGGCGAGTTAAATATGGCTACACCTTC. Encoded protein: CASSHADRFRRVKYGYTF.

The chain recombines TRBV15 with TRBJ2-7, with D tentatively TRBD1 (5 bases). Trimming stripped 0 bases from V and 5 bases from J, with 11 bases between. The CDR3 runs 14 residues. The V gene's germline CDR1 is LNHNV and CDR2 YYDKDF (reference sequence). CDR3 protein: CATSREGRDDEQYF. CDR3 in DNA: TGTGCCACCAGCAGAGAAGGCAGGGATGACGAGCAGTACTTC.

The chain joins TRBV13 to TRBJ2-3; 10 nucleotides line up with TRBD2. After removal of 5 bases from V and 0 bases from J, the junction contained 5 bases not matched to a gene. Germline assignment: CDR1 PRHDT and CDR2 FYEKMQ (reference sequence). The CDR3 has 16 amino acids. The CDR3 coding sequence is TGTGCCAGCAGCAAAGGACTAGCGGTTAGCACAGATACGCAGTATTTT. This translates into CASSKGLAVSTDTQYF.

The DNA of the CDR3 is TGTGCCACCGAGCGTAGCTCCTACAATGAGCAGTTCTTC. It yields the protein CATERSSYNEQFF. The genes are TRBV11-2 and TRBJ2-1; D gene uncertain. V lost 10 bases to trimming and J lost 0 bases, with 10 bases between them. There are 13 residues in the CDR3. Germline V gives CDR1 SGHAT, CDR2 FQNNGV.

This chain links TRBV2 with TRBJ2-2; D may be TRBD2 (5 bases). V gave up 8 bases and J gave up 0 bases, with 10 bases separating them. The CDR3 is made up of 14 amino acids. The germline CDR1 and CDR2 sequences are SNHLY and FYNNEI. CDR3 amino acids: CASLVGTNTGELFF. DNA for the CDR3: TGTGCCAGCCTTGTCGGGACGAACACCGGGGAGCTGTTTTTT.

CDR3 residues: CASSLALAGGGEQYF. The CDR3 bases are TGTGCCAGCAGCTTAGCACTAGCGGGAGGGGGCGAGCAGTACTTC. The chain carries TRBV7-2 and TRBJ2-7, with 13 positions matching TRBD2. V lost 0 bases and J lost 6; bases outside the gene matches: 2. From germline, CDR1 is SGHTA and CDR2 FQGNSA. CDR3 size: 15 residues.

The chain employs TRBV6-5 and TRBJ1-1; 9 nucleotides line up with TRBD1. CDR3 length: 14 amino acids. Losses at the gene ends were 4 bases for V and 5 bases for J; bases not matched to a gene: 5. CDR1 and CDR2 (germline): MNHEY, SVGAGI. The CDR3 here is CASSFRQGGTEAFF. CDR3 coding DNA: TGTGCCAGCAGTTTCCGACAGGGGGGGACTGAAGCTTTCTTT.

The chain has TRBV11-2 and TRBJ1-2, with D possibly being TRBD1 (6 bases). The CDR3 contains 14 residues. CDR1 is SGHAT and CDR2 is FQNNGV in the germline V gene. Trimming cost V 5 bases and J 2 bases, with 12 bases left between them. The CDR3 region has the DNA TGTGCCAGCAGCCTTTACAGGGCCAACTATGGCTACACCTTC. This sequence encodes CASSLYRANYGYTF.

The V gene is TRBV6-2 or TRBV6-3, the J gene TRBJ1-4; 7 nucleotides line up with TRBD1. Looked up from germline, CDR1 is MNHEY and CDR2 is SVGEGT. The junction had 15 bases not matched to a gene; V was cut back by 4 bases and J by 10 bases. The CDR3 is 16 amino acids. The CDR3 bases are TGTGCCAGCAGTTCCTCCTGGGGGACAGAGTTTCGAAAACTGTTTTTT. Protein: CASSSSWGTEFRKLFF.